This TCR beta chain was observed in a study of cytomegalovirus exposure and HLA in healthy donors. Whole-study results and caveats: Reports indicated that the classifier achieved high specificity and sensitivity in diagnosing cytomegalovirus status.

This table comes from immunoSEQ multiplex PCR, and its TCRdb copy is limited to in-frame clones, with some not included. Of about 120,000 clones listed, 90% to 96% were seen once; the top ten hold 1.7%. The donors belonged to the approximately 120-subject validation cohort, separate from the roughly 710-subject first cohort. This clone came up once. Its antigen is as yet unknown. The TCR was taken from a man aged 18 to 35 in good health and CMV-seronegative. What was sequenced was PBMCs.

The DNA for the CDR3 is TGTGCCAGCAGTTACGATCCCGCGACACCATACGAGCAGTACTTC. This sequence encodes CASSYDPATPYEQYF. This chain connects TRBV6-5 to TRBJ2-7; D is unclear. The CDR3 is made up of 15 amino acids. CDR1 and CDR2 (germline): MNHEY, SVGAGI. The V end lost 2 bases, the J end lost 4 bases, and 15 bases lay between the germline ends.